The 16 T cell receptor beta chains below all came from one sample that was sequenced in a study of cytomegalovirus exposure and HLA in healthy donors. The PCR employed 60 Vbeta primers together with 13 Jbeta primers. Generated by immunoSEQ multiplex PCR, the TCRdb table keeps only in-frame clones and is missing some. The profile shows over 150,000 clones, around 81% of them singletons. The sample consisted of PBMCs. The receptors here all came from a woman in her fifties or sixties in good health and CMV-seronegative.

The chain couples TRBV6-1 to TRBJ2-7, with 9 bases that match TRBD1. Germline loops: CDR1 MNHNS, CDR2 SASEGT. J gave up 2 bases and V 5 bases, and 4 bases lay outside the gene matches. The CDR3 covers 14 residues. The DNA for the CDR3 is TGTGCCAGCAGTAGACAGGGGGTTACCTACGAGCAGTACTTC. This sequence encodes CASSRQGVTYEQYF.

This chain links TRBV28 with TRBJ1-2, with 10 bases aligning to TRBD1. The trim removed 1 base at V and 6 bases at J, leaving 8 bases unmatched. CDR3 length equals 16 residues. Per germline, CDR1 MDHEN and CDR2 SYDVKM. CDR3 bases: TGTGCCAGCAGTTTATTAGGGACAGGGGTCCCGGATGGCTACACCTTC. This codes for CASSLLGTGVPDGYTF.

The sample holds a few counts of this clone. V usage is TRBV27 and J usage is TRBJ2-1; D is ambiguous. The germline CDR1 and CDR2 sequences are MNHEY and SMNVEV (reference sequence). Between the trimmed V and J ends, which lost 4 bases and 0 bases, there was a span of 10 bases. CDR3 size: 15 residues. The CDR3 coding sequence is TGTGCCAGCAGTTCTCCGATGAGCTCCTACAATGAGCAGTTCTTC. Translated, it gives CASSSPMSSYNEQFF.

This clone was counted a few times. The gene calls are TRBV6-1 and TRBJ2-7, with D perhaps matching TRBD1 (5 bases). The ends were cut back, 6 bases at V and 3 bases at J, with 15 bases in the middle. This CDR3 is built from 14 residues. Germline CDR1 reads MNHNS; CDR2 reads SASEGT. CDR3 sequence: CASSRIFQGYEQYF. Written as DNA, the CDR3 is TGTGCCAGCAGCCGGATATTTCAGGGCTACGAGCAGTACTTC.

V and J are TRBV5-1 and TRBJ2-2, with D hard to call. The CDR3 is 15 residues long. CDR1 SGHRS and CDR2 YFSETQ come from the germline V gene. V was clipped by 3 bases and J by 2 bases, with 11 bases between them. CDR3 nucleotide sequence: TGCGCCAGCAGCTACGAGGTCCTCAACACCGGGGAGCTGTTTTTT. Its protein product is CASSYEVLNTGELFF.

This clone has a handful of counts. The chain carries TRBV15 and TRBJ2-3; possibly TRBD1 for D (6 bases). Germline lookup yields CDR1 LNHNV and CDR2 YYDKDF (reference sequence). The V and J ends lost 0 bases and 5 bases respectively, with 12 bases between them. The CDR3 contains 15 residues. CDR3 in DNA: TGTGCCACCAGCAGAGACCGACAGGCGCTAGATACGCAGTATTTT. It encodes CATSRDRQALDTQYF.

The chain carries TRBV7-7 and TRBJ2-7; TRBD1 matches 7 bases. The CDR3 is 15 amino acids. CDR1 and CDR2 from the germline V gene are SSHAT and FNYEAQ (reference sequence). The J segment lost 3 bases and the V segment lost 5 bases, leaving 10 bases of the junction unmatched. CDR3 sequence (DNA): TGTGCCAGCAGCCTAAGACAGGGAGCGTTCTACGAGCAGTACTTC. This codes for CASSLRQGAFYEQYF.

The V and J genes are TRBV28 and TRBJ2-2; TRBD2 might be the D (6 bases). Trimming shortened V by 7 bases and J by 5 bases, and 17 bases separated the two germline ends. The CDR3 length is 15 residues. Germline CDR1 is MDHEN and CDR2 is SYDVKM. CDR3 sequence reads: CASTLGRGPTGELFF. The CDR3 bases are TGTGCCAGCACCTTGGGGCGGGGTCCAACCGGGGAGCTGTTTTTT.

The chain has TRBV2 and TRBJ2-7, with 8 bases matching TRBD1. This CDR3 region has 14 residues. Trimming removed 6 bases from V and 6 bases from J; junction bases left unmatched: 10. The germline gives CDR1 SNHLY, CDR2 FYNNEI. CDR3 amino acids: CASSGRTGLPEQYF. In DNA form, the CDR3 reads TGTGCCAGCAGCGGAAGGACAGGGCTCCCCGAGCAGTACTTC.

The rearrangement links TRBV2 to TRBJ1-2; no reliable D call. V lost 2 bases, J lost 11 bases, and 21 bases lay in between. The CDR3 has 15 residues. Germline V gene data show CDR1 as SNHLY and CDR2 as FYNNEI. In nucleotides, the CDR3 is TGTGCCAGCAGTGAATCTAAAGGACTGCCGTTCGGGTACACCTTC. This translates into CASSESKGLPFGYTF. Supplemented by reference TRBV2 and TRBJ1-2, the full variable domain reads EPEVTQTPSHQVTQMGQEVILRCVPISNHLYFYWYRQILGQKVEFLVSFYNNEISEKSEIFDDQFSVERPDGSNFTLKIRSTKLEDSAMYFCASSESKGLPFGYTFGSGTRLTVV.

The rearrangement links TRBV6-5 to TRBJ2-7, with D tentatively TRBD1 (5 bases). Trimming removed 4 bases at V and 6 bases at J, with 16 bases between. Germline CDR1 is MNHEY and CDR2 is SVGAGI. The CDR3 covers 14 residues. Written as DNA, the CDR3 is TGTGCCAGCAGTTTCGTAGGGGAAGGGCGCGAGCAGTACTTC. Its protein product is CASSFVGEGREQYF.

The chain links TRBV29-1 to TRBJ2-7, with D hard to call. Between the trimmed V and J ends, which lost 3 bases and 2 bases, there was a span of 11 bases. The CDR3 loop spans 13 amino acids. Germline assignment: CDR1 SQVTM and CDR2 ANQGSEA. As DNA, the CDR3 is TGCAGCGTTGAGATGGGCAGAACCTACGAGCAGTACTTC. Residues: CSVEMGRTYEQYF.

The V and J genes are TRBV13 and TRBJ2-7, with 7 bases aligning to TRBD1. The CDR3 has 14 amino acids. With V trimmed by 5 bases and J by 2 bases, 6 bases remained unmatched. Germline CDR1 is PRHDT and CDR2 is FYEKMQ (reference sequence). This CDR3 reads CASSLTGPPYEQYF. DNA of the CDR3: TGTGCCAGCAGCCTGACAGGGCCGCCCTACGAGCAGTACTTC.

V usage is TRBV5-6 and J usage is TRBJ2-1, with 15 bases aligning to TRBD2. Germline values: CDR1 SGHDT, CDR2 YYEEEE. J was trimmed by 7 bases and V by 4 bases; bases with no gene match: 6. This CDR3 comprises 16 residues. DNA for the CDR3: TGTGCCAGCAGCCAGGGACTAGCGGGGGGAGTGAATGAGCAGTTCTTC. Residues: CASSQGLAGGVNEQFF.

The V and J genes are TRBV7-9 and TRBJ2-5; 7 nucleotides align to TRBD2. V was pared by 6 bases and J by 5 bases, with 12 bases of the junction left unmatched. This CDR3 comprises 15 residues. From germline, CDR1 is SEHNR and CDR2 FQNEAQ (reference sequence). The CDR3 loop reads CASSPDSGSWETQYF. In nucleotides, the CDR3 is TGTGCCAGCAGTCCAGATAGCGGGTCGTGGGAGACCCAGTACTTC.

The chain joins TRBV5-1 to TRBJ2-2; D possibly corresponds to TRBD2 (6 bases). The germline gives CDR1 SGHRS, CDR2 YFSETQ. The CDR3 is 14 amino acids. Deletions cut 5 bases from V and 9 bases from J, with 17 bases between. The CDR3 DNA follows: TGCGCCAGCAGTATAAGCGGGCGGGACCGGGAGCTGTTTTTT. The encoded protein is CASSISGRDRELFF.